The 28 T cell receptor beta chains reported below all come from one sample, sequenced in a study of cytomegalovirus exposure and HLA in healthy donors. Primers: 60 Vbeta forward and 13 Jbeta reverse. The data were produced by immunoSEQ multiplex PCR, yet TCRdb's version contains in-frame clones alone and is incomplete. The sample has about 190,000 clones, about 85% seen once. Sequenced input: PBMCs. The receptors shown here come from a woman in her forties or fifties in good health and CMV-seronegative.

The genes are TRBV18 and TRBJ1-5; no firm D call. Looked up from germline, CDR1 is KGHSH and CDR2 is LQKENI. The CDR3 is made up of 12 amino acids. Trimming left V 6 bases short and J 9 bases short, with 12 bases between. The CDR3 DNA follows: TGTGCCAGCTCCCTACAGAATGGGCCCCAGCATTTT. Protein: CASSLQNGPQHF. The full variable domain, its missing parts supplied by reference TRBV18 and TRBJ1-5, is NAGVMQNPRHLVRRRGQEARLRCSPMKGHSHVYWYRQLPEEGLKFMVYLQKENIIDESGMPKERFSAEFPKEGPSILRIQQVVRGDSAAYFCASSLQNGPQHFGDGTRLSIL.

This clone was observed once. This chain joins TRBV5-1 and TRBJ2-5, with D possibly matching TRBD2 (5 bases). Germline lookup yields CDR1 SGHRS and CDR2 YFSETQ. The V end lost 3 bases, the J end lost 3 bases, and 15 bases lay between the germline ends. The CDR3 extends over 15 amino acids. The CDR3 sequence is CASSSLSPGKETQYF. The CDR3 coding sequence is TGCGCCAGCAGCTCCCTCAGCCCGGGAAAAGAGACCCAGTACTTC.

J is TRBJ2-3 and V is TRBV7-2, with TRBD2 identical over 8 bases. The CDR3 length is 15 residues. CDR1 and CDR2 (germline): SGHTA, FQGNSA. With V trimmed by 4 bases and J by 6 bases, 9 bases remained unmatched. CDR3 DNA: TGTGCCAGCAGCTACGACGGGGGGGCAGGTGATACGCAGTATTTT. Amino acid sequence: CASSYDGGAGDTQYF.

The rearrangement joins TRBV6-1 to TRBJ2-7; no clear D gene. Trimming left V 7 bases short and J 0 bases short, with 10 bases between. CDR1 is MNHNS, CDR2 SASEGT, per germline. The CDR3 length is 13 residues. The DNA of the CDR3 is TGTGCCAGCAAAGTCACGAGCTCCTACGAGCAGTACTTC. This codes for CASKVTSSYEQYF.

The CDR3 here is CASSVHRGSSNQAFF. DNA of the CDR3: TGTGCCAGCAGTGTTCACAGGGGCTCGTCTAATCAAGCTTTCTTT. The chain carries TRBV28 and TRBJ1-1, with 7 bases identical to TRBD1. Trimming cost V 5 bases and J 9 bases; bases outside gene matches: 15. This CDR3 contains 15 residues. The germline V gene encodes CDR1 MDHEN and CDR2 SYDVKM.

This clone was detected a few times. The chain uses TRBV14 and TRBJ1-3; the D gene is possibly TRBD1 (5 bases). From germline, CDR1 is SGHDN and CDR2 FVKESK. The V end lost 0 bases, the J end lost 10 bases, and 13 bases lay between the germline ends. The CDR3 is 14 residues long. Here the CDR3 reads CASSQDTLGGTIYF. In nucleotides, the CDR3 is TGTGCCAGCAGCCAAGATACCCTCGGGGGGACCATATATTTT.

This chain connects TRBV27 to TRBJ1-4; no definite D call. Deletions cut 5 bases from V and 0 bases from J, with 19 bases between. CDR1 is MNHEY and CDR2 is SMNVEV in the germline V gene (reference sequence). CDR3 length equals 18 residues. CDR3 sequence (DNA): TGTGCCAGCAGTCCCCCCCGCGTGGGCCCAGCAACTAATGAAAAACTGTTTTTT. Its protein product is CASSPPRVGPATNEKLFF.

The chain combines TRBV5-1 with TRBJ2-5; 14 bases map to TRBD2. The DNA end lines up better with TRBJ2-7; the J call may be wrong. The CDR3 extends over 19 amino acids. Looked up from germline, CDR1 is SGHRS and CDR2 is YFSETQ. The CDR3: CASSPRTSGGFINTYEQYF. The CDR3 region has the DNA TGCGCCAGCAGCCCTCGGACTAGCGGGGGGTTCATAAACACCTACGAGCAGTACTTC.

The chain carries TRBV2 and TRBJ1-2; 7 nucleotides line up with TRBD1. Germline V lookup: CDR1 SNHLY, CDR2 FYNNEI. V lost 9 bases and J lost 13; bases outside the gene matches: 14. The CDR3 length is 12 residues. In DNA form, the CDR3 reads TGTGCCAGGGGACAGAGGTTAATGGCTCTCACCTTC. Translation gives CARGQRLMALTF.

This clone was seen a handful of times. V and J are TRBV19 and TRBJ1-5, with 11 bases matching TRBD1. V lost 0 bases and J lost 1; bases outside the gene matches: 5. Germline V gene data show CDR1 as LNHDA and CDR2 as SQIVND (reference sequence). The CDR3 has 18 residues. The CDR3 DNA sequence: TGTGCCAGTAGTATAGAAAGGACAGGGGGCCGGAGCAATCAGCCCCAGCATTTT. This sequence encodes CASSIERTGGRSNQPQHF.

This clone was picked up one time. The chain carries TRBV19 and TRBJ1-5, with a possible D match to TRBD1 (5 bases). Trimming left V 5 bases short and J 1 base short, with 18 bases between. The CDR3 is 17 residues long. CDR1 and CDR2 from the germline V gene are LNHDA and SQIVND (reference sequence). This CDR3 reads CASSAQPRVISNQPQHF. As DNA, the CDR3 is TGTGCCAGTAGTGCCCAGCCCAGGGTGATCAGCAATCAGCCCCAGCATTTT.

J is TRBJ2-5 and V is TRBV7-3, with TRBD2 as a possible D gene (6 bases). V was trimmed by 0 bases and J by 4 bases, leaving 15 bases between them. This CDR3 has 16 amino acids. In germline, CDR1 is SGHTA, CDR2 FQGTGA. CDR3 loop: CASSLTNLNGRETQYF. The DNA of the CDR3 is TGTGCCAGCAGCTTAACCAACCTTAACGGGAGAGAGACCCAGTACTTC.

This clone has a single count. The gene calls are TRBV27 and TRBJ1-1; a weak D match, TRBD1 (5 bases). The V gene's germline CDR1 is MNHEY and CDR2 SMNVEV (reference sequence). The V gene lost 6 bases and the J gene lost 4 bases, with 9 bases spanning the gap. This CDR3 region has 12 residues. The CDR3 reads CASRRGGTEAFF. The CDR3 DNA follows: TGTGCCAGCAGACGGGGGGGCACTGAAGCTTTCTTT.

Only a few counts were recorded for this clone. This sample includes further DNA sequences coding for the same CDR3. The V and J genes are TRBV10-3 and TRBJ2-2; 11 positions agree with TRBD2. This CDR3 has 14 amino acids. V was clipped by 6 bases and J by 6 bases; unmatched bases: 3. Germline V gene sequence: CDR1 ENHRY, CDR2 SYGVKD. For the CDR3, the DNA is TGTGCCATCAGCTCACTAGCGGGAGCCGGGGAGCTGTTTTTT. This gives the protein CAISSLAGAGELFF.

The chain carries TRBV13 and TRBJ2-7; 11 bases are shared with TRBD2. The trim removed 2 bases at V and 3 bases at J, leaving 6 bases unmatched. The CDR3 runs to 16 residues. Germline CDR1 is PRHDT and CDR2 is FYEKMQ (reference sequence). CDR3 DNA: TGTGCCAGCAGCTTAAGTGCTAGCGGGGGGCACTACGAGCAGTACTTC. Residues: CASSLSASGGHYEQYF.

The chain couples TRBV28 to TRBJ2-5, with TRBD1 matching over 7 bases. Unmatched junction bases numbered 8, after V lost 5 bases and J lost 8 bases. The CDR3 is 13 residues long. Germline values: CDR1 MDHEN, CDR2 SYDVKM. Written as DNA, the CDR3 is TGTGCCAGCAGTCGCTGGACAGGTCCAACCCAGTACTTC. Its protein product is CASSRWTGPTQYF.

This chain uses TRBV2 with TRBJ1-1, with 11 bases matching TRBD1. V dropped 9 bases and J dropped 0; count of bases not matched to a gene: 6. The CDR3 is 15 residues long. From germline, CDR1 is SNHLY and CDR2 FYNNEI. The CDR3 DNA sequence: TGTGCCAGAAGGACAGGGGGCAGGATGAACACTGAAGCTTTCTTT. Translating it yields CARRTGGRMNTEAFF.

This clone was seen a handful of times. This chain links TRBV4-1 with TRBJ1-1; D not resolved. The CDR3 is made up of 12 amino acids. V lost 4 bases and J 8 bases, leaving 11 bases between the germline ends. Germline V gene lookup returns CDR1 MGHRA and CDR2 YSYEKL. The CDR3 DNA reads TGCGCCAGCAGCCGAAGCACTACAGAAGCTTTCTTT. This codes for CASSRSTTEAFF.

As concerns this clone: One end of the junction is discordant with germline, which a read error may explain. The V call is TRBV27, the J call TRBJ1-2; a weak D match, TRBD1 (6 bases). Germline CDR1 is MNHEY and CDR2 is SMNVEV (reference sequence). CDR3 length: 15 residues. CDR3 DNA sequence: TGTGCCTGCAGGGGCAGGGAAGGCTTAAGCTATGGCTACACCTTC. Encoded protein: CACRGREGLSYGYTF.

The chain carries TRBV18 and TRBJ1-3; D perhaps matches TRBD1 (6 bases). Trimming removed 4 bases from V and 2 bases from J, with 15 bases in between. Per the germline V gene, CDR1 is KGHSH and CDR2 is LQKENI. This CDR3 spans 16 amino acids. Here the CDR3 DNA reads TGTGCCAGCTCACTACCAACAGGGATCGCTGGAAACACCATATATTTT. Protein: CASSLPTGIAGNTIYF.

This rearrangement joins TRBV15 to TRBJ2-3, with D possibly TRBD2 on 5 matching bases. This CDR3 contains 15 residues. Germline values: CDR1 LNHNV, CDR2 YYDKDF (reference sequence). The V gene lost 1 base and the J gene lost 2 bases, with 10 bases spanning the gap. The CDR3 is CATSRAKRATDTQYF. The CDR3 nucleotides read TGTGCCACCAGCAGAGCAAAGAGGGCCACAGATACGCAGTATTTT.

This clone turned up a few times. The chain combines TRBV29-1 with TRBJ2-5; TRBD1 matches 8 bases. The assigned J gene may be wrong: the sequence end matches TRBJ2-7 better. Per the germline V gene, CDR1 is SQVTM and CDR2 is ANQGSEA. The length of the CDR3 is 12 residues. In DNA, the CDR3 is TGCAGCGGGAGGACAGGGCCGTACGAGCAGTACTTC. Translating gives CSGRTGPYEQYF.

The chain combines TRBV6-1 with TRBJ1-1; 7 bases align to TRBD1. Unmatched junction bases numbered 5, after V lost 5 bases and J lost 5 bases. CDR1 is MNHNS and CDR2 is SASEGT in the germline V gene. The CDR3 contains 13 residues. The CDR3 spells CASSPGGWTEAFF. The DNA of the CDR3 is TGTGCCAGCAGTCCAGGGGGTTGGACTGAAGCTTTCTTT.

This clone has more than one count but fewer than ten. The chain has TRBV6-5 and TRBJ1-2; TRBD1 agrees at 8 bases. Germline-derived CDR1 and CDR2 are MNHEY and SVGAGI. The junction had 4 bases not matched to a gene; V was cut back by 5 bases and J by 8 bases. There are 12 residues in the CDR3. DNA for the CDR3: TGTGCCAGCAGTACCGGACAGGGCGGCTACACCTTC. It is translated as CASSTGQGGYTF.

Ten or more counts support this clone. V is TRBV6-1 and J is TRBJ2-7; 7 bases are a match to TRBD1. The CDR3 totals 13 residues. V shed 7 bases, J shed 1 base, and the junction held 4 bases outside the gene matches. Looked up from germline, CDR1 is MNHNS and CDR2 is SASEGT. The CDR3 loop is CASIMGQSYEQYF. Here the CDR3 DNA reads TGTGCCAGCATTATGGGACAGTCCTACGAGCAGTACTTC.

This clone showed up just a few times. The chain links TRBV6-1 to TRBJ1-1, with D possibly TRBD1 on 5 matching bases. V was shortened by 5 bases and J by 3 bases, with 13 bases between the two germline ends. The CDR3 runs 14 residues. Per germline, CDR1 MNHNS and CDR2 SASEGT. CDR3 bases: TGTGCCAGCAGTACATATGGGGCTTACACTGAAGCTTTCTTT. Translation: CASSTYGAYTEAFF.

This chain links TRBV29-1 with TRBJ2-1, with 8 bases identical to TRBD2. This CDR3 is built from 12 residues. Germline CDR1 reads SQVTM; CDR2 reads ANQGSEA. This CDR3 is CTGTSMLNEQFF. The CDR3 DNA reads TGCACCGGGACTAGTATGCTCAATGAGCAGTTCTTC.

The rearrangement links TRBV5-8 to TRBJ2-1; D is perhaps TRBD1 (6 bases). This CDR3 is built from 16 residues. V dropped 3 bases and J dropped 3 bases, with 16 bases sitting between them. Germline V gene sequence: CDR1 SGHTS, CDR2 YDEGEE. The CDR3 bases are TGTGCCAGCAGCTCGTACCAGGGGTTAAACTACAATGAGCAGTTCTTC. Translating it yields CASSSYQGLNYNEQFF.